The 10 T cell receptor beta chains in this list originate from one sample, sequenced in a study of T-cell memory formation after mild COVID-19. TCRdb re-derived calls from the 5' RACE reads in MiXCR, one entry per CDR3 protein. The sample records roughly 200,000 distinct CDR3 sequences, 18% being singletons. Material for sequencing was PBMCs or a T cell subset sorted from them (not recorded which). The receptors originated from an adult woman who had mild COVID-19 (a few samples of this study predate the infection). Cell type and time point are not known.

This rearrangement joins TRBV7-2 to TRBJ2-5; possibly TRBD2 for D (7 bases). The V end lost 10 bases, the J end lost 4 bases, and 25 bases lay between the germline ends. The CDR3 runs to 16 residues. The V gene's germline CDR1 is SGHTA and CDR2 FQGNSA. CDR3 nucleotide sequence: TGTGCCACCTCCCTCGGAACGGGGGGCCTGCGAGAGACCCAGTACTTC. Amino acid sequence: CATSLGTGGLRETQYF.

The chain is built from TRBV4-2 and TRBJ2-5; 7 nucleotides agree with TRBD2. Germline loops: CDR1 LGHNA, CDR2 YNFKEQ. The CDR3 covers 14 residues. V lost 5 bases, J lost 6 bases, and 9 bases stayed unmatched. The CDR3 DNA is TGTGCCAGCAGCATGCGGGGAGGGGAAAAGACCCAGTACTTC. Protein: CASSMRGGEKTQYF.

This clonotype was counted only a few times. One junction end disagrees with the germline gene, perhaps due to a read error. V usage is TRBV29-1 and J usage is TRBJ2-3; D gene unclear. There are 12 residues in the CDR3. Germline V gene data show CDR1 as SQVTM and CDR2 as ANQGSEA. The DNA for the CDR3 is TGCAGGGTTGAAACGCCGAGGGATACGCAGTATTTT. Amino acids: CRVETPRDTQYF.

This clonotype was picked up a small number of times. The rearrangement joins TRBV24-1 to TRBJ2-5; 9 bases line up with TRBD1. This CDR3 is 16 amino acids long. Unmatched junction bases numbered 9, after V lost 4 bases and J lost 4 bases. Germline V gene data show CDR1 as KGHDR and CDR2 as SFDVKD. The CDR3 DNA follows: TGTGCCACCAGTGACTCGGGACAGGGAGGGCGAGAGACCCAGTACTTC. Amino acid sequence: CATSDSGQGGRETQYF.

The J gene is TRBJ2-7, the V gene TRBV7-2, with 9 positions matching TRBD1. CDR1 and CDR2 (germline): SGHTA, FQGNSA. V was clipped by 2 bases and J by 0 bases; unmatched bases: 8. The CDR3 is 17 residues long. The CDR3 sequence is CASSLTPGQGRSYEQYF. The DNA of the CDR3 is TGTGCCAGCAGCTTAACGCCGGGACAGGGTCGCTCCTACGAGCAGTACTTC.

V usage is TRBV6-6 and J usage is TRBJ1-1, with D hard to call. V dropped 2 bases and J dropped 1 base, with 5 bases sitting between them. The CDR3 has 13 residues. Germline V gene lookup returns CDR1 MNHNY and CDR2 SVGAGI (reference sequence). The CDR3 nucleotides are TGTGCCAGCAGTTACCGGACGAACACTGAAGCTTTCTTT. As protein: CASSYRTNTEAFF.

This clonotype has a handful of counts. CDR3 in DNA: TGCGCCAGCAGTCGACTAGCGGGGGGCAAAGGGACAGATACGCAGTATTTT. Its protein is CASSRLAGGKGTDTQYF. The V and J genes are TRBV5-1 and TRBJ2-3, with 13 bases fitting TRBD2. The CDR3 has 17 amino acids. Germline trimming cut 5 bases from V and 3 bases from J; bases unmatched to any gene: 9. The germline CDR1 and CDR2 sequences are SGHRS and YFSETQ.

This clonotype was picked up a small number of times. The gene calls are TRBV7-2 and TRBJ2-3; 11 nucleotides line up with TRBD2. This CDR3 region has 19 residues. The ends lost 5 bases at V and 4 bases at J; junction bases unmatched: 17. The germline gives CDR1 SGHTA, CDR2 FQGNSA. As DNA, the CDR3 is TGTGCCAGCAGCCCCCGGACTAGCGGGCGGCTCGGAGGGGCAGATACGCAGTATTTT. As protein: CASSPRTSGRLGGADTQYF.

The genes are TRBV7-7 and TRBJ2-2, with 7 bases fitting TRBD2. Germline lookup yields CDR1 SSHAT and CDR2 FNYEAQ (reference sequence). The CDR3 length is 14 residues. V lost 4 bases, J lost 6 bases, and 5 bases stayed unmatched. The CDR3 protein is CASSSRLAPGELFF. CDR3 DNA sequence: TGTGCCAGCAGCTCCCGACTAGCTCCCGGGGAGCTGTTTTTT.

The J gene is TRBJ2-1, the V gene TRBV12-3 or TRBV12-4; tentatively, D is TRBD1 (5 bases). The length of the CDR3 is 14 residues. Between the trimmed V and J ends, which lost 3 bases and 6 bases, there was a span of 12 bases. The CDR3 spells CASSFVGPGNEQFF. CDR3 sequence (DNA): TGTGCCAGCAGTTTTGTGGGGCCGGGCAATGAGCAGTTCTTC.